This T cell receptor beta chain was identified during a study of OX40 agonist ivuxolimab in advanced cancers. Study-wide context: Aged about 20 to 85 with a mean of 60 years, they were approximately 79% male. Study-wide results and caveats: CD4+ and CD8+ blood T cells expanded clonally by week 6 at 0.1 to 3.0 mg/kg.

To note about this clone: Its antigen is currently unknown.

TCRdb keeps only in-frame clones here, not all; method: immunoSEQ multiplex PCR. This sample has about 62,000 clones, with about four fifths found just once. The CDR3 is 15 residues long. Unmatched junction bases numbered 9, after V lost 3 bases and J lost 5 bases. Per germline, CDR1 SGHNT and CDR2 YYREEE (reference sequence). The chain links TRBV5-4 to TRBJ1-1, with 8 bases that match TRBD1. Material: CD4+ or CD8+ T cells sorted from blood, obtained in a trial of the OX40 agonist ivuxolimab. The TCR originated in an adult with an advanced solid tumor such as melanoma, head and neck, liver or kidney cancer. CDR3 loop: CASSSSDRARTEAFF. The CDR3 bases are TGTGCCAGCAGCTCCTCGGACAGGGCAAGGACTGAAGCTTTCTTT.